The clone carrying this T cell receptor (beta chain) was seen at least ten times. Its target is not known. Time point noted: longitudinal time-point 1 (baseline). A 10-nucleotide random UMI tagged transcripts in template-switch 5'RACE cDNA synthesis. From 15-18 subjects, every sequencing run obtained over 200 million TCR-beta sequences. TCRdb reprocessed the 5' RACE reads with MiXCR, giving one entry per CDR3 protein. The table shows some 54,000 distinct CDR3 sequences, with over 8.5% occurring only once. The V end lost 6 bases, the J end lost 6 bases, and 11 bases lay between the germline ends. CDR1 is MNHNS and CDR2 is SASEGT in the germline V gene. The CDR3 contains 12 residues. This sample was included in a study of neurological immune-mediated disorders. Findings of the study overall: The absence of any CDR3 amino acid sequence shared by expanded clones across subjects suggests that repertoires were private in all groups.

Sequencing input: PBMCs. The V call is TRBV6-1, the J call TRBJ1-2; D is uncertain. This TCR was sampled from a male donor with HTLV-1-associated myelopathy (HAM/TSP). Written as DNA, the CDR3 is TGTGCCAGCAGGGTAGAAGGGAATGGCTACACCTTC. Translating gives CASRVEGNGYTF.